The clone carrying this T cell receptor (beta chain) came up a few times. Its antigen is unidentified. TCR cDNA was made by 5'RACE template switching, adding a universal primer site and UMIs. TCRdb reprocessed the 5' RACE reads via MiXCR and lists one record per CDR3 protein. The table lists about 120,000 distinct CDR3 sequences, 15% of them singletons. After removal of 6 bases from V and 6 bases from J, the junction contained 3 bases not matched to a gene. The CDR3 is made up of 12 amino acids. The sample comes from a study of T cells after yellow fever vaccination. Study-wide points: Reappearance after the booster was seen for most primary-vaccination clones, at 95% to 97% CD4 and roughly 90% CD8. Some clonotypes, a small share, were shared between CD4 and CD8 compartments.

Source: CD8+ T cells sorted from PBMCs, taken 5 days after the yellow fever booster vaccination. The chain carries TRBV12-3 or TRBV12-4 and TRBJ2-7; 9 bases are a match to TRBD1. The source of this sequence is a man aged 18 to 30 who received the YFV17D yellow fever vaccine. The CDR3, as DNA: TGTGCCAGCAGGGGACAGGGCGCCGAGCAGTACTTC. Translated, it gives CASRGQGAEQYF.